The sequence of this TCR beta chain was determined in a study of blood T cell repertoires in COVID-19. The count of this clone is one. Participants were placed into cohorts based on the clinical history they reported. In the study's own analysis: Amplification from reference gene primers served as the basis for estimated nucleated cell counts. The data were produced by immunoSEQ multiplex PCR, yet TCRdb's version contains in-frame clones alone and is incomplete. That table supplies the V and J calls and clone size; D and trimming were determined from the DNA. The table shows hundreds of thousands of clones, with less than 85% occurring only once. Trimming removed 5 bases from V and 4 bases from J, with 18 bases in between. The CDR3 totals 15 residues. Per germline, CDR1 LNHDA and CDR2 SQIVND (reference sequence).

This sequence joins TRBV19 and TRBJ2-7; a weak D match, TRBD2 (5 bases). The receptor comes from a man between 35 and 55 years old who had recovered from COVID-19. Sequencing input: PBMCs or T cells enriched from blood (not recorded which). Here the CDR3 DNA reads TGTGCCAGTAGTCCCAGGACTCCAAATTCTTACGAGCAGTACTTC. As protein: CASSPRTPNSYEQYF.